What follows is one T cell receptor (beta chain) and its context. The CDR3 consists of 14 residues. The V and J ends lost 3 bases and 4 bases, in that order; junction bases with no gene match: 3. Per the germline V gene, CDR1 is MDHEN and CDR2 is SYDVKM. As for time point: pretreatment peripheral blood. This entry belongs to a study of PD-L1 blockade in urothelial cancer. Study in general: Blood was analyzed 3 weeks (second dose) and 6 weeks after treatment start. Blood samples had a median of 141,255 T cells.

The table came from immunoSEQ multiplex PCR; TCRdb's copy has only in-frame clones and leaves some out. The sample includes 35,000 or so clones, over 75% seen only once; the top ten take about a sixth. The sample consisted of PBMCs, taken around atezolizumab (anti-PD-L1) treatment. This clonotype originated in a man in his sixties with urothelial cancer. The V and J genes are TRBV28 and TRBJ2-5; TRBD1 aligns across 9 bases. CDR3 sequence: CASSFTGGVETQYF. Written as DNA, the CDR3 is TGTGCCAGCAGTTTTACAGGGGGCGTAGAGACCCAGTACTTC.